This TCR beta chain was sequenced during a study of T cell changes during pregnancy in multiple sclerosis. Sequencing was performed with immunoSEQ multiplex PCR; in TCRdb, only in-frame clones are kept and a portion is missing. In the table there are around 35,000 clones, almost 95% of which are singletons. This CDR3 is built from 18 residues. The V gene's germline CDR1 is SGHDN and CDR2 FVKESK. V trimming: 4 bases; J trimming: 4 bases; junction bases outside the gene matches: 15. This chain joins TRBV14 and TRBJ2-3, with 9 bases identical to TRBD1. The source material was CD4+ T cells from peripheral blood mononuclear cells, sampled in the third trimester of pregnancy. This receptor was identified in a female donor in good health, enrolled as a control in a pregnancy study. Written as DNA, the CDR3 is TGTGCCAGCAGCCCGAAAAGGTTTGGGACAGGGTTCCCAGATACGCAGTATTTT. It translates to CASSPKRFGTGFPDTQYF. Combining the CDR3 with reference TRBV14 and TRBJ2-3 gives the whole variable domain EAGVTQFPSHSVIEKGQTVTLRCDPISGHDNLYWYRRVMGKEIKFLLHFVKESKQDESGMPNNRFLAERTGGTYSTLKVQPAELEDSGVYFCASSPKRFGTGFPDTQYFGPGTRLTVL.